The entry below describes one T cell receptor (beta chain). This entry belongs to a study of blood T cell repertoires in COVID-19. Across the study: Samples of COVID-19 (acute and convalescent) were obtained from the United States, Italy and Spain. T cells, B-cell-depleted T cells, or PBMCs provided the cDNA or gDNA that served as material.

This CDR3 is 16 amino acids long. V dropped 4 bases and J dropped 7; count of bases not matched to a gene: 8. Germline V lookup: CDR1 MNHEY, CDR2 SVGEGT. This table comes from immunoSEQ multiplex PCR, and its TCRdb copy is limited to in-frame clones, with some not included. The top ten clones hold 5.2% of a sample with roughly 200,000 clones, approximately 79% of them seen once. The clonotype originates from a woman in her sixties or seventies with acute COVID-19. Sequencing was done on a sample of PBMCs or T cells enriched from blood (not recorded which). The chain couples TRBV6-2 or TRBV6-3 to TRBJ2-1, with 12 positions matching TRBD2. The CDR3 nucleotides are TGTGCCAGCAGTTCCCCGACTAGCGGGAGTGGTAATGAGCAGTTCTTC. Its protein is CASSSPTSGSGNEQFF.